This record covers a single TCR beta chain. It has no known antigen specificity. No base-level quality is on record; no much larger clone is a single base apart. The cohort consisted of 666 healthy bone marrow donors. Cohort members were all nominally healthy when sampled, although unrecorded immune exposures were likely present. The donor tested CMV seropositive and was one of the 289 seropositive cohort members. A peripheral blood sample was collected from each donor, and TCR beta sequencing was performed on peripheral blood mononuclear cells. Genomic DNA was extracted from the blood cell samples with the Qiagen DNeasy Blood Extraction Kit. Libraries were prepared through the immunoSEQ multiplex PCR assay. For the multiplex PCR, a mixture combining 60 forward primers for TCR Vbeta segments and 13 reverse primers for TCR Jbeta segments was used. Amplification of the CDR3 region of rearranged TCR beta genes was performed with a multiplex PCR assay on genomic DNA. Amplified TCR beta libraries were sequenced as 87-base-pair reads on the Illumina HiSeq System. Per the source publication's procedure: A later analysis counted about 80 million unique TCR beta chains across the 600 to 850 repertoires, and some 11 million of these chains were shared by at least two donors. To remove PCR and sequencing errors, raw reads were error-corrected and collapsed into unique sequences using a nearest-neighbor algorithm that merged closely related sequences. To assign V, D and J gene segments, CDR3 sequences were aligned to IMGT reference sequences. For a sequence to be retained, a match of at least six nucleotides was required to both a V gene segment and a J gene segment. A rearrangement counted as productive if the CDR3 had no stop codons and remained in frame with V and J, and every other rearrangement counted as non-productive. Following IMGT convention, CDR3 was defined as the stretch from the second conserved V-encoded cysteine to the conserved J-encoded phenylalanine. In an earlier analysis of 550 to 650 of the donors, sequences lacking an unambiguous match to a single V gene segment were excluded. An earlier analysis of several hundred of the donors called V segments functional above 56.7% productive rearrangements and segregating when the between-donor standard deviation exceeded 5%. A statistical classification framework was developed to diagnose cytomegalovirus status using the catalog of TCR beta chain sequences. In a later analysis, V and J genes were assigned by comparing TCR nucleotide sequences against IMGT/GENE-DB human TR gene sequences. In a later analysis, CDR3 sequences and most-parsimonious VDJ recombination scenarios were assigned using the TCRdist pipeline. A later analysis defined each TCR beta chain by its CDR3 amino acid sequence plus V-gene family, and excluded reads lacking a unique V-gene family. As a way to deal with suspected cross-contamination and a sequencing artifact, a later analysis dropped 450 to 600 nucleotide sequences that were highly shared and had low generation probability. A later analysis calculated a clonal expansion index for each public chain from normalized within-repertoire ranks of inferred template counts. In a later analysis, generation probabilities were computed with a VDJ recombination model fitted to out-of-frame rearrangements, and the resulting probabilities were checked against IGoR. Hypergeometric tests were used in a later analysis to score TCR-TCR, TCR-HLA and TCR-CMV co-occurrence, with a repertoire-size bias correction applied to the TCR pairs. A later analysis estimated false discovery rates by permuting HLA or CMV assignments 20 times. In a later analysis, co-occurring TCRs were grouped using DBSCAN, with TCRdist sequence similarity added in when clustering inside HLA-allele-positive subsets. Co-occurrence clustering excluded repertoires with fewer than 30,000 or more than 120,000 public chains, plus five with anomalous nucleotide sharing. Entries here come from immuneACCESS through TCRdb and include only in-frame sequences with V and J called. Some clones fail to appear in such tables; in the studies checked, an unresolved V gene covers under half of the shortfall, and the cause of the remainder is unknown. V and J calls and clone size follow that table, whereas D and trimming were derived from the DNA. Recorded for this sample are under 100,000 clones; about 73% of them occurred a single time. The ten top clones hold about 14% of the sample.

The data stem from a study of cytomegalovirus exposure and HLA in healthy donors (TCRdb year 2017). Broadly, across the study: An earlier analysis of a few hundred of the donors reported approximately 300 Gb of sequence data and 100 million to 120 million unique TCR beta sequences obtained from approximately 180 million T cells. An early release that covered 500 to 800 HLA-typed donors contained around 300 gigabases of sequencing data and around 85 million unique TCR sequences. Of the roughly 390 genotyped donors, more than 75% were placed in the genetic ancestry cluster associated with self-reported Caucasian donors. The study was designed to test whether signatures of past pathogen exposure could be identified by cataloging public T cell receptors. The study profiled the T cell repertoires of hundreds of subjects by immunosequencing and related them to cytomegalovirus serostatus. Along with the approximately 600-subject first cohort, a separate validation cohort of over 90 different subjects was used. To predict cytomegalovirus infection status, the study brought together high-throughput TCR immunosequencing, statistical association of individual TCRs with disease status, and machine learning. A later analysis re-analyzed previously published TCR beta repertoires from approximately 670 donors and added high-resolution HLA genotyping to study TCR occurrence patterns. Rather than using new phenotypic data, the later analysis identified candidate immune exposures from TCR beta sequences and from how often those sequences occurred across donors. To decide whether each TCR beta V gene segment behaved as functional or pseudogenic, an earlier analysis of some 600 of the donors relied on high-throughput TCR beta sequencing. Donor age, sex, ethnicity and CMV serostatus were compiled alongside the repertoire data. Genome-wide SNP genotypes for about 65% of the roughly 670 donors were used in a later genetic analysis, which treated that subset as a discovery cohort. All discovery cohort repertoires had been generated on a single sequencing platform. Class I and class II HLA loci were covered by the typing at four-digit resolution. Typing coverage differed by locus: A, B, C, DRB1 and DQB1 were typed in about 620-630 donors, DQA1 in 500 to 550, DPA1 in around 600, and DPB1 in 400 to 490. About five DR-DQ haplotypes were treated as single units for association and clustering because of strong linkage in the cohort. On average, roughly 250,000 unique TCR beta nucleotide sequences were sequenced per donor among about 400 genotyped donors of the cohort, with roughly 18% of those sequences being non-productive. The paper as a whole reports these results and caveats: A later analysis found that TCR association rates varied across HLA loci, with DRB1 alleles showing the most associated TCRs and HLA-C alleles the fewest. While some public TCRs were present in many individuals, most TCR sequences turned up only very rarely across donors. In a later analysis, several top co-occurrence clusters were reported to appear linked to parvovirus B19, influenza, CMV and Epstein-Barr virus. In a later genetic analysis, fewer N-insertions in productive TCRs were reported among donors in an Asian-associated ancestry cluster than the approximately 710-donor mean. When HLA alleles, especially DR and DQ, strongly co-occurred, attributing TCR associations to individual alleles was difficult. Seventeen rarely observed V segments, including chromosome 9 orphons, were excluded from the earlier analysis of approximately 500 of the donors because counts were too low. The classifier was reported to diagnose cytomegalovirus status with high specificity and sensitivity in both the original and validation cohorts. Specific HLA alleles were associated with 16,951 TCR beta sequences at a false discovery rate of 0.05 in a later analysis. Because the 87-base-pair reads could not distinguish some IMGT-functional V segments, including TRBV6-2 and TRBV6-3, those segments were excluded. Only TCR beta chains were sequenced in this cohort, and the absence of alpha or paired-chain data limited detectable features. A cluster of highly shared sequence variants was judged likely to be a technical artifact of the sequencing pipeline. Linkage disequilibrium might explain the correlated functional status among segregating V segments, but an unknown experimental factor could not be ruled out. Sequencing depth was assumed to be roughly uniform across donors in the presence/absence analyses, though that assumption may not hold. A later analysis found that most CMV-associated TCR beta chains appeared HLA-restricted, with HLA associations seemingly driven largely by CMV exposure. A further reported finding was that TCR beta sequences accurately predicted the HLA-A and HLA-B alleles for most subjects in the first cohort. A later genetic analysis associated a missense DCLRE1C variant with V-gene and J-gene trimming of TCR beta chains, and an independent cohort replicated the association. In vitro tests confirmed that three of the cytomegalovirus-associated TCR beta chains recognize cytomegalovirus antigens. Broadly in line with IMGT annotations, most TCR beta V segments showed up in productive rearrangements about 90% or about 30% of the time in an earlier analysis of several hundred of the donors. A later analysis found that HLA-associated TCR beta chains were more clonally expanded and had lower generation probabilities than equally common non-associated chains. A total of 164 TCR beta chains were listed by the study as associated with cytomegalovirus. HLA typing was unavailable for some donors at each locus, so association tests used only the typed subset. Immune exposure information for the cohort was limited to CMV serostatus. The authors suggested that the approach could potentially be extended to other disease states and immunological phenotypes.

From the cysteine through the phenylalanine, the CDR3 covers 15 amino acids. The entry retains the CDR3 DNA only, 45 bases that are in frame from base 1. Deletion took 6 bases off V and 2 bases off J, with a span of 16 bases between the germline ends. CDR1 PRHDT and CDR2 FYEKMQ are derived from the germline V gene (reference sequence). Source material: PBMCs. The sequence links TRBV13 to TRBJ1-1, with TRBD1 as a weak D call on 6 bases. The receptor was isolated from a woman aged 45-65 years in good health and CMV-seropositive. CDR3 sequence: CASSRGGRGNTEAFF. The base sequence is TGTGCCAGCAGTAGGGGGGGGCGCGGAAACACTGAAGCTTTCTTT.